The TCR beta chain under discussion was sequenced for a study of shared clonotypes between healthy human individuals. Study-wide points: Compared with memory subsets, naive subsets generally had larger estimated richness. There were few donors, and this limited the genetic and exposure-history diversity represented.

CDR1 is LGHNA, CDR2 YSLEER, per germline. Unmatched junction bases numbered 9, after V lost 0 bases and J lost 8 bases. The CDR3 has 16 residues. This table comes from immunoSEQ multiplex PCR, and its TCRdb copy is limited to in-frame clones, with some not included. The table includes about 1 million clones, about 75% detected once. Regarding this clone: Its target is not known.

CD45RA+ naive and CD45RA-negative memory subsets were separated from CD4+ cells. The genes are TRBV4-3 and TRBJ1-4; the match to TRBD1 covers 7 bases. Sequencing used memory CD4+ T cells sorted from blood. Sample subset: CD45RA-negative fraction. The TCR sequence derives from a man aged 18 to 29 in good health. The CDR3 DNA reads as TGCGCCAGCAGCCAAGAAGGAAGACAGGGTTACGAAAAACTGTTTTTT. This sequence encodes CASSQEGRQGYEKLFF.